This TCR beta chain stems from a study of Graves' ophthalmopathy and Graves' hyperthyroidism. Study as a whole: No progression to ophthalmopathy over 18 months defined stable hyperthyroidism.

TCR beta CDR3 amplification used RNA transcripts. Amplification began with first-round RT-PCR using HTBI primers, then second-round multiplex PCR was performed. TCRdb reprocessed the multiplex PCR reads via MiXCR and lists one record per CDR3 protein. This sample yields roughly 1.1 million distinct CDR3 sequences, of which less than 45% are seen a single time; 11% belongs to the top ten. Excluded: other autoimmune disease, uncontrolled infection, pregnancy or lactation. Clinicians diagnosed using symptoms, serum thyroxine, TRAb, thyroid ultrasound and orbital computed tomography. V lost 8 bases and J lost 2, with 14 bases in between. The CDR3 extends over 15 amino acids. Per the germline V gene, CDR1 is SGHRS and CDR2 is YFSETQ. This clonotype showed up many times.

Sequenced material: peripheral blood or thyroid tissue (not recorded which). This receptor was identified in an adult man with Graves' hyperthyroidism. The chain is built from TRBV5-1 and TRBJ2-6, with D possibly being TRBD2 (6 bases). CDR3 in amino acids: CASKYGTAGANVLTF. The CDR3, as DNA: TGCGCCAGTAAGTATGGGACTGCTGGGGCCAACGTCCTGACTTTC.